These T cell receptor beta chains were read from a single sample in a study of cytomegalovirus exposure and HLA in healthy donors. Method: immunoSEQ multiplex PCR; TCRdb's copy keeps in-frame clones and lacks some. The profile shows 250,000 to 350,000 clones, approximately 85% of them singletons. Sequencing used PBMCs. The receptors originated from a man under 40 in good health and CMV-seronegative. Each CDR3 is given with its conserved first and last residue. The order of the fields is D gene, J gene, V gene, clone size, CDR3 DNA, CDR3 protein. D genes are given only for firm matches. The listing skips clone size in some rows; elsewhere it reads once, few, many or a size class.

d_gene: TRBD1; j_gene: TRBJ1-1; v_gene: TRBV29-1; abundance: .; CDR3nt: TGCAGCGTAGACCGGGACAGGGGGCGGGACACTGAAGCTTTCTTT; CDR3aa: CSVDRDRGRDTEAFF
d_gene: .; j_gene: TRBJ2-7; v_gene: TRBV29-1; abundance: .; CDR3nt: TGCAGCGTTGAAGGGCTAGACGGTAAAAGCTCCTACGAGCAGTACTTC; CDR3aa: CSVEGLDGKSSYEQYF
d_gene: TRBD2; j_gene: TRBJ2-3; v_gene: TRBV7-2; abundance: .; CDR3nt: TGTGCCAGCAGCAAATCACTAGCGGGGGGGAGCGGAGATACGCAGTATTTT; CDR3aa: CASSKSLAGGSGDTQYF
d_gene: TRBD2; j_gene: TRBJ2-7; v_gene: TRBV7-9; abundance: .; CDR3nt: TGTGCCAGCAGCCACTTACTTAGCGGGGGCTCCTACGAGCAGTACTTC; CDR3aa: CASSHLLSGGSYEQYF
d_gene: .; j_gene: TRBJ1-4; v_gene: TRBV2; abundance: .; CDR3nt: TGTGCCAGCAGTATGTCAGGGTACAATGAAAATCTGTTTTTT; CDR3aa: CASSMSGYNENLFF
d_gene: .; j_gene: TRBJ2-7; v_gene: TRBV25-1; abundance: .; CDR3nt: TGTGCCAGCAGTGCCCGACAGAGTTCCCCCTACGAGCAGTACTTC; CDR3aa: CASSARQSSPYEQYF
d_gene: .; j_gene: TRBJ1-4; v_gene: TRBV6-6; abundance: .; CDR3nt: TGTGCCAGCAGTTACTCGAAAGGGACGGGAGGCGAAAAACTGTTTTTT; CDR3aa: CASSYSKGTGGEKLFF
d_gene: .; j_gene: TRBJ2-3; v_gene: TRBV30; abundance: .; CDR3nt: TGTGCCTGGAGTTTTGCGGGGAGCACAGATACGCAGTATTTT; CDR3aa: CAWSFAGSTDTQYF
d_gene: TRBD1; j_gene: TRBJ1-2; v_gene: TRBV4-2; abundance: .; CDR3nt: TGTGCCAGCAGCCAAGATGCAGGGGGCACCCCTGTCTATGGCTACACCTTC; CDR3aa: CASSQDAGGTPVYGYTF
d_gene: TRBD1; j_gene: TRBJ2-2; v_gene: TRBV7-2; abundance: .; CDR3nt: TGTGCCAGCACCGACTGGGACAGGGGGTCTGTTCCCGGGGAGCTGTTTTTT; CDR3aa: CASTDWDRGSVPGELFF
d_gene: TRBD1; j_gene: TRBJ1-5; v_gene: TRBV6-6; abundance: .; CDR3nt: TGTGCCAGCAGTTCAGGACAGGGTACTGGCAATCAGCCCCAGCATTTT; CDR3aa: CASSSGQGTGNQPQHF
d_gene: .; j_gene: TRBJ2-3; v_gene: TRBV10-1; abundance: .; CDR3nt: TGCGCCAGCACCGGTGTGGTCACAGATACGCAGTATTTT; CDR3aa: CASTGVVTDTQYF
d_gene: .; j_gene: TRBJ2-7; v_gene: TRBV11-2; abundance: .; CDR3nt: TGTGCCAGCAGCCCGCAATTGACAGAGACCTACGAGCAGTACTTC; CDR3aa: CASSPQLTETYEQYF
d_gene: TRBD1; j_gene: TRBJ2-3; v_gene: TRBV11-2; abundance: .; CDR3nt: TGTGCCAGCAGCTCATCCGGGACAGGGAGGGGAGATACGCAGTATTTT; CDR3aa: CASSSSGTGRGDTQYF
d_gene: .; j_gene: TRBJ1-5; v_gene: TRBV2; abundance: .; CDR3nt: TGTGCCAGCAGTGAGCTCCGCCCCGAGAGCAATCAGCCCCAGCATTTT; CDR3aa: CASSELRPESNQPQHF
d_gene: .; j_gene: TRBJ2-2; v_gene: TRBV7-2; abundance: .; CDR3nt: TGTGCCAGCAGCTTAGGAGGGGGTGGCACCGGGGAGCTGTTTTTT; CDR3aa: CASSLGGGGTGELFF
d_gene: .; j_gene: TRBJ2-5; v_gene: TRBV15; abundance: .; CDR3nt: TGTGCCACCAGCAGAGTAGACAGAGTCAGAGAGACCCAGTACTTC; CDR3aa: CATSRVDRVRETQYF
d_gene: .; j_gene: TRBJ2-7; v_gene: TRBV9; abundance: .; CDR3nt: TGTGCCAGCAGCGTAGAGGAAGCGGGCCTCTACGAGCAGTACTTC; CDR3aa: CASSVEEAGLYEQYF
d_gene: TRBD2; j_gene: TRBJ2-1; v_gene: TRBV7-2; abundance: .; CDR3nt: TGTGCCAGCAGCTTTGGCGGGGGGCCCTACAATGAGCAGTTCTTC; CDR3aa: CASSFGGGPYNEQFF
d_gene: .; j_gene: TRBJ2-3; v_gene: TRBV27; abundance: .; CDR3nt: TGTGCCAGCAGCTCCCTGTTACAGGGCCTACCGAGCACAGATACGCAGTATTTT; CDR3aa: CASSSLLQGLPSTDTQYF
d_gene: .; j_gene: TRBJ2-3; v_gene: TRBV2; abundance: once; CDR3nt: TGTGCCAGCAGTGAAGCGCTTCAGGGGAGCACAGATACGCAGTATTTT; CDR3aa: CASSEALQGSTDTQYF
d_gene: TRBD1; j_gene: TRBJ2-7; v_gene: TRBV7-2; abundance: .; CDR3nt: TGTGCCAGCAGCGGGCGGACAGGGCCTTCCTACGAGCAGTACTTC; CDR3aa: CASSGRTGPSYEQYF
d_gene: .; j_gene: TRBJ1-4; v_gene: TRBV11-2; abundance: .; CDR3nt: TGTGCCAGCAGCTTAAACGGCGGATTGAGTGAAAAACTGTTTTTT; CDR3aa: CASSLNGGLSEKLFF
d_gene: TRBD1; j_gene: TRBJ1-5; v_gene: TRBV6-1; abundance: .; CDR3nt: TGTGCCAGCAGTGGCCCCGGGACAGGGTCGAATCAGCCCCAGCATTTT; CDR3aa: CASSGPGTGSNQPQHF
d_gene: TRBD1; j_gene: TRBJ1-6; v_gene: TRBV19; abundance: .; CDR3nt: TGTGCCAGTAGTACCAGACAGGGGAATTCACCCCTCCACTTT; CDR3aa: CASSTRQGNSPLHF
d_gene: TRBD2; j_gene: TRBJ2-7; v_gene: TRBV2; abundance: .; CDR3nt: TGTGCCAGCATCGCGGGGGGATACGAGCAGTACTTC; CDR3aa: CASIAGGYEQYF
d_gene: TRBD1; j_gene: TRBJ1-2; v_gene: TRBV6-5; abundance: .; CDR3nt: TGTGCCAGCAGGGGGACAGCGACCGGCTACACCTTC; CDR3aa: CASRGTATGYTF
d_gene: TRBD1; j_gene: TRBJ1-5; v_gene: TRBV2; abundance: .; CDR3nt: TGTGCCAGCAGAGATACAGGGGGCAATCAGCCCCAGCATTTT; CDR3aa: CASRDTGGNQPQHF
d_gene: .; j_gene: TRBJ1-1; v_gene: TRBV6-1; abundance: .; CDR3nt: TGTGCCAGCCTTGTCGTCAGGAACACTGAAGCTTTCTTT; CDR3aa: CASLVVRNTEAFF
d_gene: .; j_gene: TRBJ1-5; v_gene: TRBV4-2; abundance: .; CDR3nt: TGTGCCAGCAGCCTCAGTCCCAATCAGCCCCAGCATTTT; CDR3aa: CASSLSPNQPQHF
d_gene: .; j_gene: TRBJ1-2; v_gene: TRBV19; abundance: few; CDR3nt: TGTGCCAGTACCCCCTTTTCGGGGGGGAACTATGGCTACACCTTC; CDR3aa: CASTPFSGGNYGYTF
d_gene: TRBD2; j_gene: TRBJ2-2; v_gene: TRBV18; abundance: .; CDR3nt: TGTGCCAGCTCACCACTAGGTCTAGCGGGGGACACCGGGGAGCTGTTTTTT; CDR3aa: CASSPLGLAGDTGELFF
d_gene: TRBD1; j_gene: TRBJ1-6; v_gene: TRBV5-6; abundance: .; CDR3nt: TGTGCCAGCAGCTTCCGGGACAGGGCCTCTTCACCCCTCCACTTT; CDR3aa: CASSFRDRASSPLHF
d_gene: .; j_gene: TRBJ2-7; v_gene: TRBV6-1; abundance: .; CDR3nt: TGTGCCAGCAGTGAAATGTACTACGAGCAGTACTTC; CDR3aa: CASSEMYYEQYF
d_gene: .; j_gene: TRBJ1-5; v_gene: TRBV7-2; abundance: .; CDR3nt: TGTGCCAGCAGCTTAGCGGGTCTAGGGGATCAGCCCCAGCATTTT; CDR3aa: CASSLAGLGDQPQHF
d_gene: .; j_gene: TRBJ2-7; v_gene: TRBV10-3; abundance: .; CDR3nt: TGTGCCATCGGAGAGACCTGGGGGGGCGGCTACGAGCAGTACTTC; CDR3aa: CAIGETWGGGYEQYF
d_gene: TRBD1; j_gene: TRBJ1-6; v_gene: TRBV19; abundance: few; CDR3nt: TGTGCCAGTAGTTCGACAGGGCCCAATTCACCCCTCCACTTT; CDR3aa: CASSSTGPNSPLHF
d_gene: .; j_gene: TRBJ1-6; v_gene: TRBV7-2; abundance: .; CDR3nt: TGTGCCAGCAGCTTAAGAGATTACGACAGAAATTCACCCCTCCACTTT; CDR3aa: CASSLRDYDRNSPLHF
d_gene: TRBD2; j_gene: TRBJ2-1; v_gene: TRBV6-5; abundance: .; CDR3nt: TGTGCCAGCAGTGGAGCCCTCGGGAGGAATGAGCAGTTCTTC; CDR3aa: CASSGALGRNEQFF
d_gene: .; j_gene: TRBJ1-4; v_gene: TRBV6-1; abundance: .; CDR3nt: TGTGCCAGCACGGAAGGGGTGGAAAATGAAAAACTGTTTTTT; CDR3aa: CASTEGVENEKLFF
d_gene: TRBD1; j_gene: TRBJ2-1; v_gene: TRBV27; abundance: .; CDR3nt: TGTGCCAGCAGATCCAGGGGGAGCTCCTACAATGAGCAGTTCTTC; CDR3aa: CASRSRGSSYNEQFF
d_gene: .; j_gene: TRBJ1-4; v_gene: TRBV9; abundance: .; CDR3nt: TGTGCCAGCAGCGTAGCAGGGAATGAAAAACTGTTTTTT; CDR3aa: CASSVAGNEKLFF